This section outlines one T cell receptor (beta chain) sequence together with its context. The sample is drawn from a study of blood T cell repertoires in COVID-19. Donors were grouped by their self-reported clinical history. Trimming left V 7 bases short and J 2 bases short, with 13 bases between. Looked up from germline, CDR1 is SGHTA and CDR2 is FQGNSA. This CDR3 contains 14 residues. Per the study methods: Nucleated cell number was recorded as an estimate derived from reference gene primer amplification. Some clones are missing from TCRdb's copy, which holds only in-frame ones; the method was immunoSEQ multiplex PCR. V and J calls and clone size are those listed in that table; D and trimming were worked out from the DNA. The repertoire has approximately 200,000 clones, more than 70% of them found once; the top ten carry 6% to 7.5%.

This TCR was sampled from a woman aged 40 to 49 with acute COVID-19. The chain carries TRBV7-2 and TRBJ2-3; D remains ambiguous. The sample was PBMCs or T cells enriched from blood (not recorded which). The CDR3 protein is CASTGAGFTDTQYF. The DNA for the CDR3 is TGTGCCAGCACCGGCGCAGGCTTCACAGATACGCAGTATTTT.